The clone carrying this TCR beta chain showed up many times. This sample is part of a study of T cells in Graves' hyperthyroidism and ophthalmopathy. Germline loops: CDR1 SGHAT, CDR2 FQNNGV. The CDR3 spans 18 residues. Trimming cost V 6 bases and J 2 bases, with 23 bases left between them. The CDR3 regions of TCR beta were amplified from RNA transcripts. TCR CDR3 underwent first-round RT-PCR with the HTBI primer set. MiXCR, run by TCRdb on the multiplex PCR reads, gives a single entry per CDR3 protein. This sample has fewer than 450,000 distinct CDR3 sequences; about 14% occur once, and the top ten carry 28%. Clinical symptoms, serum thyroxine and TRAb, thyroid ultrasound and orbital computed tomography were used for the diagnoses.

The receptor comes from a man aged 45-65 years with Graves' ophthalmopathy. The sample was blood. The chain is built from TRBV11-2 and TRBJ2-1, with a tentative D call TRBD2 (5 bases). Here the CDR3 DNA reads TGTGCCAGCAGTCAAACAGAGGGCACGCCTCGGGCCTACAATGAGCAGTTCTTC. This translates into CASSQTEGTPRAYNEQFF.